The 28 T cell receptor beta chains below all came from one sample that was sequenced in a study of T cell clones after liver transplantation. TCRdb's copy holds only in-frame clones and misses some; the assay was immunoSEQ multiplex PCR. The table includes around 76,000 clones, about 80% detected once. Source: CD4+ T cells from blood, taken 12 months after liver transplant. The receptors stem from a human patient who received a liver transplant. Some T cells could come from the graft donor.

The chain has TRBV30 and TRBJ2-7; 10 nucleotides match TRBD1. Germline-derived CDR1 and CDR2 are GTSNPN and SVGIG (reference sequence). This CDR3 is built from 14 residues. J lost 7 bases, V lost 1 base, and 7 bases had no gene match. CDR3 region: CAWSEGTGVGEQYF. In DNA form, the CDR3 reads TGTGCCTGGAGTGAAGGGACAGGGGTGGGTGAGCAGTACTTC.

This clone was recorded only once. The V call is TRBV7-6, the J call TRBJ2-5, with D unclear. Trimming shortened V by 2 bases and J by 2 bases, and 15 bases separated the two germline ends. The germline V gene encodes CDR1 SGHVS and CDR2 FNYEAQ. This CDR3 is built from 16 residues. CDR3 region: CASSLLGGRGQETQYF. The DNA of the CDR3 is TGTGCCAGCAGCTTATTAGGTGGTAGAGGTCAAGAGACCCAGTACTTC.

This clone was counted a single time. The chain joins TRBV7-2 to TRBJ1-4, with a possible D match to TRBD1 (5 bases). The CDR3 sequence is 15 residues long. The germline V and J ends were trimmed by 1 base and 7 bases, with 13 bases remaining between them. Germline CDR1 SGHTA, CDR2 FQGNSA. The CDR3 DNA reads as TGTGCCAGCAGCTTAGTGGGGGGGGTCGGTGAAAAACTGTTTTTT. Residues: CASSLVGGVGEKLFF.

The CDR3 reads CASSVEGQGPKVGYTF. For the CDR3, the DNA is TGTGCCAGCAGCGTAGAAGGACAGGGCCCCAAGGTTGGCTACACCTTC. The rearrangement links TRBV9 to TRBJ1-2; 8 bases are shared with TRBD1. The CDR3 is 16 residues long. The germline CDR1 and CDR2 sequences are SGDLS and YYNGEE. The ends lost 0 bases at V and 7 bases at J; junction bases unmatched: 11.

This clone was counted a single time. The rearrangement joins TRBV18 to TRBJ2-7, with 7 bases fitting TRBD2. Germline CDR1 reads KGHSH; CDR2 reads LQKENI. The CDR3 sequence is 14 residues long. After removal of 6 bases from V and 3 bases from J, the junction contained 8 bases not matched to a gene. DNA of the CDR3: TGTGCCAGCTCCCCCGGACTAGTAAACTACGAGCAGTACTTC. Its translation is CASSPGLVNYEQYF.

The count of this clone is one. The chain uses TRBV29-1 and TRBJ1-1; D ambiguous. V lost 4 bases to trimming and J lost 4 bases, with 13 bases between them. CDR3 size: 13 residues. The germline V gene encodes CDR1 SQVTM and CDR2 ANQGSEA. In DNA, the CDR3 is TGCAGCGTTGTCTGGGGTTCGGTCACTGAAGCTTTCTTT. This sequence encodes CSVVWGSVTEAFF.

The CDR3: CASSQPGLDTDTQYF. DNA of the CDR3: TGCGCCAGCAGCCAACCGGGACTCGACACAGATACGCAGTATTTT. The V gene is TRBV4-3, the J gene TRBJ2-3; D is perhaps TRBD2 (6 bases). Germline lookup yields CDR1 LGHNA and CDR2 YSLEER. Trimming stripped 2 bases from V and 2 bases from J, with 11 bases between. CDR3 size: 15 residues.

This clone showed up just once. CDR3 in DNA: TGTGCCAGCAGCTCCAGGGTGAACACCGGGGAGCTGTTTTTT. Encoded protein: CASSSRVNTGELFF. The chain combines TRBV9 with TRBJ2-2, with TRBD1 as a possible D gene (5 bases). The CDR3 is 14 amino acids. CDR1 SGDLS and CDR2 YYNGEE come from the germline V gene. Between the trimmed V and J ends, which lost 4 bases and 1 base, there was a span of 8 bases. Supplemented by reference TRBV9 and TRBJ2-2, the full variable domain reads DSGVTQTPKHLITATGQRVTLRCSPRSGDLSVYWYQQSLDQGLQFLIQYYNGEERAKGNILERFSAQQFPDLHSELNLSSLELGDSALYFCASSSRVNTGELFFGEGSRLTVL.

This clone was recorded a few times. The chain recombines TRBV27 with TRBJ2-6; D gene unclear. Germline V gene data show CDR1 as MNHEY and CDR2 as SMNVEV (reference sequence). This CDR3 contains 20 residues. V was pared by 3 bases and J by 0 bases, with 21 bases between. DNA of the CDR3: TGTGCCAGCAGTTTTGAGGCTCCCACCTCTATGAGCTCTGGGGCCAACGTCCTGACTTTC. Encoded protein: CASSFEAPTSMSSGANVLTF.

The chain recombines TRBV2 with TRBJ1-4; D unclear. V shed 0 bases and J shed 4 bases, with 6 bases lying between them. CDR1 is SNHLY, CDR2 FYNNEI, per germline. The CDR3 is made up of 14 amino acids. The CDR3 loop is CASSEAVVNEKLFF. As DNA, the CDR3 is TGTGCCAGCAGTGAAGCGGTTGTTAATGAAAAACTGTTTTTT.

The J gene is TRBJ2-7, the V gene TRBV6-1; 7 bases line up with TRBD2. The germline gives CDR1 MNHNS, CDR2 SASEGT. J gave up 3 bases and V 3 bases, and 8 bases lay outside the gene matches. This CDR3 spans 15 amino acids. CDR3 sequence: CASSEGGGPFYEQYF. The CDR3 DNA sequence: TGTGCCAGCAGTGAGGGGGGGGGTCCCTTCTACGAGCAGTACTTC.

The chain carries TRBV4-3 and TRBJ1-2; D uncertain. Trimming stripped 0 bases from V and 8 bases from J, with 13 bases between. This CDR3 spans 14 amino acids. The germline V gene encodes CDR1 LGHNA and CDR2 YSLEER. Here the CDR3 reads CASSQDLLPAGYTF. Written as DNA, the CDR3 is TGCGCCAGCAGCCAAGATCTGCTACCAGCAGGCTACACCTTC.

The V gene is TRBV19, the J gene TRBJ1-1; D perhaps matches TRBD1 (6 bases). The CDR3 consists of 13 residues. V dropped 7 bases and J dropped 5 bases, with 14 bases sitting between them. Germline CDR1 and CDR2: LNHDA and SQIVND (reference sequence). CDR3 coding DNA: TGTGCCAGTACCAACCGGGACAAAACTGAAGCTTTCTTT. Translation: CASTNRDKTEAFF.

The chain is built from TRBV4-3 and TRBJ1-4, with 7 bases identical to TRBD1. The CDR3 has 15 amino acids. Germline assignment: CDR1 LGHNA and CDR2 YSLEER. Germline trimming cut 4 bases from V and 7 bases from J; bases unmatched to any gene: 9. The CDR3 loop is CASSRLQGNGEKLFF. CDR3 DNA sequence: TGCGCCAGCAGCCGCCTACAGGGGAATGGTGAAAAACTGTTTTTT.

The chain uses TRBV15 and TRBJ1-4; D might be TRBD1 (6 bases). Germline V gene sequence: CDR1 LNHNV, CDR2 YYDKDF (reference sequence). This CDR3 is built from 15 residues. V was pared by 0 bases and J by 7 bases, with 12 bases between. The CDR3 nucleotides read TGTGCCACCAGCAGAGAGGGGGGCGCCGGTGAAAAACTGTTTTTT. Residues: CATSREGGAGEKLFF.

The V gene is TRBV28, the J gene TRBJ2-1; perhaps TRBD1 as D (6 bases). Germline loops: CDR1 MDHEN, CDR2 SYDVKM. Trimming cost V 2 bases and J 12 bases, with 11 bases left between them. This CDR3 is built from 12 residues. This CDR3 is CASSLPDRRQFF. The CDR3 nucleotides are TGTGCCAGCAGTTTACCCGACAGGAGGCAGTTCTTC.

The chain uses TRBV18 and TRBJ1-1; D call uncertain. The CDR3 is 14 amino acids. The V end was cut by 0 bases, the J end by 1 base, with 6 bases between. Germline CDR1 KGHSH, CDR2 LQKENI. The CDR3 sequence is CASSPPTTNTEAFF. The CDR3 DNA reads as TGTGCCAGCTCACCACCCACTACGAACACTGAAGCTTTCTTT.

This rearrangement joins TRBV6-5 to TRBJ2-1; 9 nucleotides agree with TRBD1. The trim removed 3 bases at V and 4 bases at J, leaving 4 bases unmatched. The CDR3 extends over 15 amino acids. The germline gives CDR1 MNHEY, CDR2 SVGAGI. The DNA for the CDR3 is TGTGCCAGCAGTTATACAGGGGGCGTATACAATGAGCAGTTCTTC. This encodes CASSYTGGVYNEQFF.

The chain uses TRBV27 and TRBJ2-2, with D possibly TRBD2 on 5 matching bases. The V end lost 3 bases, the J end lost 5 bases, and 16 bases lay between the germline ends. This CDR3 is 16 amino acids long. Germline V gene data show CDR1 as MNHEY and CDR2 as SMNVEV (reference sequence). In nucleotides, the CDR3 is TGTGCCAGCAGTTTTGAGGGCGGAGTTAGGACCGGGGAGCTGTTTTTT. Its translation: CASSFEGGVRTGELFF.

This rearrangement joins TRBV28 to TRBJ1-3; D possibly corresponds to TRBD1 (6 bases). V was pared by 8 bases and J by 0 bases, with 17 bases between. This CDR3 is 16 amino acids long. Germline V gives CDR1 MDHEN, CDR2 SYDVKM. For the CDR3, the DNA is TGTGCCAGCTTTAGCCCGGGACATATCTCTGGAAACACCATATATTTT. This gives the protein CASFSPGHISGNTIYF.

This chain joins TRBV7-2 and TRBJ2-3; TRBD2 matches 16 bases. The CDR3 sequence is 18 residues long. Germline V gene sequence: CDR1 SGHTA, CDR2 FQGNSA. V lost 5 bases and J lost 4; bases outside the gene matches: 9. The CDR3, as DNA: TGTGCCAGCAGCGGGGGACTAGCGGGAGGGCGGAGGGCAGATACGCAGTATTTT. Translating gives CASSGGLAGGRRADTQYF.

This rearrangement joins TRBV30 to TRBJ1-3; D is ambiguous. Trimming shortened V by 3 bases and J by 4 bases, and 13 bases separated the two germline ends. Germline-derived CDR1 and CDR2 are GTSNPN and SVGIG (reference sequence). The CDR3 runs 14 residues. The DNA for the CDR3 is TGTGCCTGGAGCTTAGGTGTTGGAGGAAACACCATATATTTT. It yields the protein CAWSLGVGGNTIYF.

This chain connects TRBV5-6 to TRBJ1-2; D remains ambiguous. V gave up 2 bases and J gave up 4 bases, with 21 bases separating them. The CDR3 is 17 residues long. Germline V lookup: CDR1 SGHDT, CDR2 YYEEEE. The CDR3 spells CASSFLGSSTSTYGYTF. CDR3 in DNA: TGTGCCAGCAGCTTTCTGGGCAGTTCAACCTCAACCTATGGCTACACCTTC.

J is TRBJ2-1 and V is TRBV29-1; a weak D match, TRBD2 (6 bases). Germline V lookup: CDR1 SQVTM, CDR2 ANQGSEA. The germline V and J ends were trimmed by 7 bases and 4 bases, with 14 bases remaining between them. The CDR3 runs to 13 residues. The CDR3 DNA reads TGCAGCGGGGGGACTCAGGATTACAATGAGCAGTTCTTC. Encoded protein: CSGGTQDYNEQFF.

The rearrangement joins TRBV6-1 to TRBJ2-7, with TRBD2 matching over 12 bases. Germline V lookup: CDR1 MNHNS, CDR2 SASEGT. V dropped 3 bases and J dropped 4; count of bases not matched to a gene: 7. The CDR3 consists of 16 residues. The CDR3 bases are TGTGCCAGCAGTGAGGGGGGGACTAGCGGGCAATACGAGCAGTACTTC. This translates into CASSEGGTSGQYEQYF.

This sequence joins TRBV18 and TRBJ2-2, with 8 positions matching TRBD2. This CDR3 comprises 16 residues. V shed 4 bases, J shed 1 base, and the junction held 5 bases outside the gene matches. Germline V lookup: CDR1 KGHSH, CDR2 LQKENI. This CDR3 is CASSLMTSENTGELFF. CDR3 nucleotides: TGTGCCAGCTCACTGATGACTAGCGAGAACACCGGGGAGCTGTTTTTT.

The V and J genes are TRBV5-1 and TRBJ2-5; possibly TRBD1 for D (5 bases). Between the trimmed V and J ends, which lost 6 bases and 6 bases, there was a span of 21 bases. The CDR3 is made up of 15 amino acids. The germline gives CDR1 SGHRS, CDR2 YFSETQ. In nucleotides, the CDR3 is TGCGCCAGCATCCTCGACAGCACTCAAGGGAAGACCCAGTACTTC. Protein product: CASILDSTQGKTQYF.

This clone was seen a single time. The chain combines TRBV5-8 with TRBJ2-1; no reliable D call. This CDR3 comprises 14 residues. The V and J ends lost 0 bases and 5 bases respectively, with 9 bases between them. Germline V CDR1 and CDR2: SGHTS, YDEGEE. The CDR3 region is CASSLAWLDNEQFF. The CDR3, as DNA: TGTGCCAGCAGCTTGGCCTGGCTAGACAATGAGCAGTTCTTC.